This T cell receptor (beta chain) emerged from a study of blood T cells in healthy people across ages. A second roughly 7 to 11 cycle PCR used barcoded and J-beta primers. Using its own MiXCR run on the 5' RACE reads, TCRdb lists one record per CDR3 protein. The sample has some 320,000 distinct CDR3 sequences, 27% seen once; the top ten hold 29%. This clonotype has only one observation. Its antigen is undetermined. A clone one base away is much larger, so this may be a read error. Per the germline V gene, CDR1 is SGHRS and CDR2 is YFSETQ. There are 15 residues in the CDR3. Findings and limits, study-wide: A roughly linear fall in TCR beta diversity per million T cells was seen with increasing age.

The chain employs TRBV5-1 and TRBJ2-1; the D gene is possibly TRBD2 (5 bases). The TCR was taken from a woman in her sixties or seventies in good health. The specimen was blood. The CDR3 protein is CASSLAASSYNGQFF. The CDR3, as DNA: TGCGCCAGCAGCTTGGCGGCTAGCTCCTACAATGGGCAGTTCTTC.